The clone carrying this TCR beta chain has more than one count but fewer than ten. The target antigen is unknown. Lactation, pregnancy, other autoimmune disease or uncontrolled infection led to exclusion of patients. Cells are PBMCs isolated from roughly 10 ml of fresh blood. TCR beta CDR3 sequences were amplified from RNA transcripts. Initially, a first-round RT-PCR of the TCR CDR3 employed the HTBI primer set. TCRdb reanalysed the multiplex PCR reads using MiXCR and keeps one entry per CDR3 protein. This repertoire shows 500,000 to 650,000 distinct CDR3 sequences, about 15% found once; its top ten account for around 17%. V lost 4 bases and J lost 7, with 13 bases in between. Germline assignment: CDR1 KGHSH and CDR2 LQKENI. The CDR3 sequence is 14 residues long. These data belong to a study of T cells in Graves' hyperthyroidism and ophthalmopathy. Study background: Peripheral blood was secured at the point of initial diagnosis, before any treatment. Whole-study findings and limits: Among clonotypes expanded in thyroid above 0.001, most were also found in blood.

This TCR came from a woman aged 18-30 years with Graves' ophthalmopathy. The chain is built from TRBV18 and TRBJ1-4, with D unclear. Sequences were obtained from blood. Here the CDR3 reads CASSRIRSGEKLFF. In DNA form, the CDR3 reads TGTGCCAGCTCACGGATCCGGTCTGGTGAAAAACTGTTTTTT.